This entry describes one T cell receptor (beta chain). Localized lung adenocarcinoma, a non-small cell lung cancer, affected the donors. This specimen comes from a study of CD4 and CD8 cells across lung adenocarcinoma regions. TCRdb re-derived calls from the PCR reads in MiXCR, one entry per CDR3 protein. The sample records 7,500 to 10,000 distinct CDR3 sequences, 35% to 50% being singletons. The source material was CD4+ T cells from the margin of a lung tumor. The TCR was taken from a female donor with lung adenocarcinoma. The CD4 and CD8 labels of this study may be unreliable.

CDR3 protein: CASRGQGGTDTQYF. The CDR3 bases are TGTGCCAGCAGGGGACAGGGGGGAACAGATACGCAGTATTTT. V usage is TRBV7-2 and J usage is TRBJ2-3; 11 bases are a match to TRBD1. Trimming at V came to 6 bases and at J to 3 bases, leaving 2 bases not matched to a gene. This CDR3 has 14 residues. Germline values: CDR1 SGHTA, CDR2 FQGNSA.